The source of this TCR beta chain is a study of shared clonotypes between healthy human individuals. Study-level information: Used for every donor were three CD4 naive, three CD4 memory, two CD8 naive and one CD8 memory plate. Study-wide results and limits: The low donor count limited represented genetic and exposure-history diversity.

V trimming: 4 bases; J trimming: 2 bases; junction bases outside the gene matches: 4. This CDR3 region has 15 residues. Germline loops: CDR1 MNHEY, CDR2 SMNVEV (reference sequence). Assay used: immunoSEQ multiplex PCR; TCRdb lists only in-frame clones, some missing. Here the sample spans about 2.1 million clones, just over 90% being singletons. Positively selected for CCR7, the CD45RO-negative cells used as naive CD8 cells excluded terminally differentiated effector memory CD45RA+ cells. As for this clone: Its antigen is still unknown.

Sequenced material: naive CD8+ T cells from PBMCs. The clonotype was recovered from a man aged 18 to 35 in good health. Some clones in this sample may be carry-over from other donors' samples. This chain uses TRBV27 with TRBJ2-3, with 9 nucleotides matching TRBD1. CDR3 residues: CASSWGQGLTDTQYF. The CDR3 nucleotides read TGTGCCAGCAGTTGGGGACAGGGCCTCACAGATACGCAGTATTTT.